These 23 T cell receptor beta chains share one sample of origin, sequenced in a study of blood T cell repertoires in COVID-19. The repertoire was sequenced with immunoSEQ multiplex PCR; TCRdb's copy has only in-frame clones and lacks some. The repertoire includes around 160,000 clones, approximately 91% of them detected once, and approximately 2.2% sits in the top ten. Material: peripheral blood. These receptors originate from a man aged 18 to 30 with acute or convalescent COVID-19.

This chain joins TRBV25-1 and TRBJ2-1; D perhaps matches TRBD1 (6 bases). The CDR3 spans 13 residues. Trimming shortened V by 6 bases and J by 3 bases, and 9 bases separated the two germline ends. Germline V gene sequence: CDR1 MGHDK, CDR2 SYGVNS. The CDR3 region is CASRTGNYNEQFF. Written as DNA, the CDR3 is TGTGCCAGCAGAACAGGGAACTACAATGAGCAGTTCTTC.

The rearrangement uses TRBV5-6 and TRBJ1-6, with D hard to call. Trimming left V 4 bases short and J 3 bases short, with 11 bases between. This CDR3 region has 15 residues. Germline V lookup: CDR1 SGHDT, CDR2 YYEEEE. This CDR3 is CASSHRQNYNSPLHF. In nucleotides, the CDR3 is TGTGCCAGCAGCCATCGCCAGAACTATAATTCACCCCTCCACTTT.

V and J are TRBV5-4 and TRBJ1-1; 9 positions agree with TRBD1. CDR3 length: 14 amino acids. CDR1 is SGHNT, CDR2 YYREEE, per germline (reference sequence). J was trimmed by 11 bases and V by 0 bases; bases with no gene match: 8. CDR3 coding DNA: TGTGCCAGCAGCTTGGCGGGGACAGGGAGAGTGGCTTTCTTT. It encodes CASSLAGTGRVAFF.

As DNA, the CDR3 is TGTGCCAGCTCACGGGCAGGGCTAAACGACGGCTACACCTTC. Translating gives CASSRAGLNDGYTF. The chain combines TRBV18 with TRBJ1-2, with D tentatively TRBD1 (5 bases). This CDR3 spans 14 amino acids. From germline, CDR1 is KGHSH and CDR2 LQKENI. Trimming took 4 bases from V and 8 from J, leaving 17 bases between them. Complete variable domain (other parts from reference TRBV18 and TRBJ1-2): NAGVMQNPRHLVRRRGQEARLRCSPMKGHSHVYWYRQLPEEGLKFMVYLQKENIIDESGMPKERFSAEFPKEGPSILRIQQVVRGDSAAYFCASSRAGLNDGYTFGSGTRLTVV.

The chain recombines TRBV10-3 with TRBJ2-2; TRBD2 might be the D (5 bases). This CDR3 region has 14 residues. The ends were cut back, 7 bases at V and 7 bases at J, with 16 bases in the middle. Germline lookup yields CDR1 ENHRY and CDR2 SYGVKD. The CDR3 DNA follows: TGTGCCATCACCGCCACCCCCAGCGGCGGGGAGCTGTTTTTT. Protein: CAITATPSGGELFF.

This rearrangement joins TRBV27 to TRBJ1-3; 7 bases match TRBD1. Germline-derived CDR1 and CDR2 are MNHEY and SMNVEV (reference sequence). V was clipped by 3 bases and J by 4 bases; unmatched bases: 6. This CDR3 has 15 residues. The CDR3 loop reads CASSFYRGSGNTIYF. DNA for the CDR3: TGTGCCAGCAGTTTCTACAGGGGCTCCGGAAACACCATATATTTT.

The J gene is TRBJ1-1, the V gene TRBV4-1, with a possible D match to TRBD1 (6 bases). This CDR3 spans 16 amino acids. V dropped 5 bases and J dropped 3 bases, with 19 bases sitting between them. CDR1 and CDR2 from the germline V gene are MGHRA and YSYEKL. This chain's CDR3 is CASSKRTGSGDTEAFF. In nucleotides, the CDR3 is TGCGCCAGCAGCAAAAGAACAGGGAGCGGAGACACTGAAGCTTTCTTT.

The rearrangement uses TRBV14 and TRBJ1-1; the match to TRBD1 covers 9 bases. J lost 1 base, V lost 4 bases, and 13 bases had no gene match. Germline values: CDR1 SGHDN, CDR2 FVKESK. The CDR3 has 18 amino acids. CDR3 sequence reads: CASSPRGTGTTPNTEAFF. The DNA of the CDR3 is TGTGCCAGCAGCCCCCGCGGGACAGGGACCACCCCGAACACTGAAGCTTTCTTT. Using reference TRBV14 and TRBJ1-1 for the parts outside the CDR3, the full variable domain is EAGVTQFPSHSVIEKGQTVTLRCDPISGHDNLYWYRRVMGKEIKFLLHFVKESKQDESGMPNNRFLAERTGGTYSTLKVQPAELEDSGVYFCASSPRGTGTTPNTEAFFGQGTRLTVV.

The chain combines TRBV18 with TRBJ1-1; the match to TRBD1 covers 7 bases. The CDR3 is made up of 14 amino acids. Trimming at V came to 6 bases and at J to 2 bases, leaving 6 bases not matched to a gene. The germline gives CDR1 KGHSH, CDR2 LQKENI. CDR3 loop: CASSNTGVNTEAFF. The CDR3 nucleotides read TGTGCCAGCTCGAACACAGGGGTAAACACTGAAGCTTTCTTT.

V and J are TRBV7-9 and TRBJ2-6, with a tentative D call TRBD1 (6 bases). The length of the CDR3 is 18 residues. Trimming left V 3 bases short and J 1 base short, with 16 bases between. CDR1 and CDR2 (germline): SEHNR, FQNEAQ (reference sequence). The CDR3 region is CASSLVGGPTSGANVLTF. CDR3 DNA sequence: TGTGCCAGCAGCTTGGTAGGGGGTCCTACGTCTGGGGCCAACGTCCTGACTTTC.

This clone came up once. V usage is TRBV6-5 and J usage is TRBJ1-5; 9 bases are shared with TRBD1. V gave up 10 bases and J gave up 5 bases; unmatched junction bases: 9. The CDR3 totals 14 residues. CDR1 MNHEY and CDR2 SVGAGI come from the germline V gene. This CDR3 is CATAPRDRDQPQHF. The CDR3 DNA is TGTGCCACCGCACCTCGGGACAGGGATCAGCCCCAGCATTTT.

The chain is built from TRBV10-2 and TRBJ2-7; D is undetermined. This CDR3 spans 11 amino acids. Trimming took 6 bases from V and 7 from J, leaving 10 bases between them. CDR1 is WSHSY, CDR2 SAAADI, per germline. The CDR3 sequence is CASSGLEEQYF. The CDR3 DNA sequence: TGCGCCAGCAGCGGCCTGGAGGAGCAGTACTTC.

The CDR3 spells CASSPLAESTLHEKLFF. The CDR3 nucleotides read TGCGCCAGCAGCCCACTGGCGGAGTCAACTTTGCATGAAAAACTGTTTTTT. V and J are TRBV4-1 and TRBJ1-4; D not resolved. CDR3 size: 17 residues. V lost 4 bases and J 6 bases, leaving 21 bases between the germline ends. Germline lookup yields CDR1 MGHRA and CDR2 YSYEKL.

J is TRBJ2-7 and V is TRBV18; TRBD1 might be the D (7 bases). There are 13 residues in the CDR3. V was trimmed by 6 bases and J by 3 bases, leaving 12 bases between them. Germline CDR1 and CDR2: KGHSH and LQKENI. For the CDR3, the DNA is TGTGCCAGCTCCCTCCAGGGGGGCTACGAGCAGTACTTC. It translates to CASSLQGGYEQYF.

This clone was picked up one time. The chain carries TRBV7-2 and TRBJ2-5, with a possible D match to TRBD1 (6 bases). V was pared by 4 bases and J by 0 bases, with 18 bases between. The CDR3 runs to 17 residues. The germline gives CDR1 SGHTA, CDR2 FQGNSA. The CDR3 nucleotides read TGTGCCAGCAGCTCCCCGGAGAGGACAGTTTACCAAGAGACCCAGTACTTC. Its translation: CASSSPERTVYQETQYF.

The chain couples TRBV6-1 to TRBJ1-1; D not certain. The V gene lost 0 bases and the J gene lost 6 bases, with 8 bases spanning the gap. The CDR3 is 13 amino acids. Germline values: CDR1 MNHNS, CDR2 SASEGT. The CDR3 protein is CASSEAVVPEAFF. The CDR3 DNA reads as TGTGCCAGCAGTGAAGCAGTAGTCCCTGAAGCTTTCTTT.

J is TRBJ2-3 and V is TRBV14, with a possible D match to TRBD2 (5 bases). Deletions cut 0 bases from V and 4 bases from J, with 14 bases between. The CDR3 is 16 residues long. The germline CDR1 and CDR2 sequences are SGHDN and FVKESK. CDR3 bases: TGTGCCAGCAGCCAAGAAGCGACGGGATTCGCAGATACGCAGTATTTT. This encodes CASSQEATGFADTQYF.

CDR3 region: CASSILTTGAQETQYF. In DNA form, the CDR3 reads TGTGCCAGCAGCATACTAACGACAGGGGCCCAAGAGACCCAGTACTTC. The rearrangement joins TRBV7-9 to TRBJ2-5; 8 positions match TRBD1. Germline V CDR1 and CDR2: SEHNR, FQNEAQ (reference sequence). V lost 5 bases to trimming and J lost 1 base; unmatched junction nucleotides: 9. The length of the CDR3 is 16 residues.

The chain uses TRBV23-1 and TRBJ2-2, with 8 bases fitting TRBD1. TRBV23-1 is an ORF, and what it does is uncertain. The CDR3 totals 14 residues. The trim removed 5 bases at V and 1 base at J, leaving 0 bases unmatched. For the CDR3, the DNA is TGCGCCAGCAGTGGGACAGGGAACACCGGGGAGCTGTTTTTT. Amino acids: CASSGTGNTGELFF.

The V call is TRBV29-1, the J call TRBJ1-1; the D is unclear. Germline V gives CDR1 SQVTM, CDR2 ANQGSEA. V was trimmed by 6 bases and J by 5 bases, leaving 13 bases between them. The CDR3 is 12 residues long. CDR3 DNA sequence: TGCAGCGTGAAGCGCGTTGTAACTGAAGCTTTCTTT. This translates into CSVKRVVTEAFF.

The chain carries TRBV11-3 and TRBJ1-6; 10 nucleotides align to TRBD1. This CDR3 has 15 residues. V lost 4 bases and J lost 7; bases outside the gene matches: 4. Germline V CDR1 and CDR2: SGHNT, YENEEA. The CDR3 DNA sequence: TGTGCCAGCAGCTCGGGACAGGGGCAAAATTCACCCCTCCACTTT. Protein: CASSSGQGQNSPLHF.

In its sample, this clone was seen once. The V call is TRBV30, the J call TRBJ2-3; no reliable D call. Germline V lookup: CDR1 GTSNPN, CDR2 SVGIG (reference sequence). CDR3 size: 14 residues. Trimming shortened V by 2 bases and J by 3 bases, and 12 bases separated the two germline ends. The CDR3: CAWSKSGKTDTQYF. CDR3 coding DNA: TGTGCCTGGAGTAAATCCGGTAAGACAGATACGCAGTATTTT.

This clone was counted a few times. The sample carries other DNA sequences with the same CDR3. V usage is TRBV27 and J usage is TRBJ1-2, with a possible D match to TRBD1 (6 bases). CDR1 and CDR2 from the germline V gene are MNHEY and SMNVEV (reference sequence). CDR3 length: 13 amino acids. Between the trimmed V and J ends, which lost 2 bases and 6 bases, there was a span of 10 bases. The CDR3 DNA follows: TGTGCCAGCAGTTTACAGGGGCTCGATGGCTACACCTTC. Its translation: CASSLQGLDGYTF.